This T cell receptor (beta chain) was sequenced for a study of blood T cell repertoires in COVID-19. Germline values: CDR1 SGHAT, CDR2 FQNNGV. CDR3 length: 15 residues. V was clipped by 1 base and J by 8 bases, with 12 bases between them. The protocol was immunoSEQ multiplex PCR, while the TCRdb copy is restricted to in-frame clones and leaves out a portion. The sample has 150,000 to 180,000 clones, approximately 80% seen once. The receptor was isolated from a woman aged 60-75 years with COVID-19, enrolled during active disease. Sequenced material: peripheral blood. This chain joins TRBV11-2 and TRBJ1-6; perhaps TRBD1 as D (6 bases). CDR3 DNA: TGTGCCAGCAGCTTAGTAGGGGGAAGGGATTCACCCCTCCACTTT. It encodes CASSLVGGRDSPLHF.